The present T cell receptor beta chain was sequenced within a study of T cell responses to AZD1222 COVID-19 vaccine. Of note for this clone: The target antigen is unknown.

CDR1 is SGHTS and CDR2 is YDEGEE in the germline V gene. The CDR3 spans 16 residues. The V end lost 4 bases, the J end lost 6 bases, and 22 bases lay between the germline ends. Clones were read by immunoSEQ multiplex PCR, and TCRdb kept only the in-frame ones, dropping some. The repertoire consists of about 140,000 clones, with roughly 92% occurring once and the leading ten covering about 5%. Study observations and caveats: White British ancestry dominated among donors, who included more females, and clonal diversity was possibly underestimated. CD4 TCRs covered the whole spike, strongest at regions 160-218 and 743-854. Vaccination with two AZD1222 doses was followed by a rise in Spike-specific TCR breadth and depth.

The receptor comes from an adult in good health. The source was peripheral blood, collected on day 0 of AZD1222 vaccination. The chain is built from TRBV5-8 and TRBJ1-1; TRBD1 is a possible D gene (6 bases). The chain's CDR3 is CASSLYAGAQVAEAFF. The DNA of the CDR3 is TGTGCCAGCAGCCTATATGCAGGGGCACAGGTGGCTGAAGCTTTCTTT.